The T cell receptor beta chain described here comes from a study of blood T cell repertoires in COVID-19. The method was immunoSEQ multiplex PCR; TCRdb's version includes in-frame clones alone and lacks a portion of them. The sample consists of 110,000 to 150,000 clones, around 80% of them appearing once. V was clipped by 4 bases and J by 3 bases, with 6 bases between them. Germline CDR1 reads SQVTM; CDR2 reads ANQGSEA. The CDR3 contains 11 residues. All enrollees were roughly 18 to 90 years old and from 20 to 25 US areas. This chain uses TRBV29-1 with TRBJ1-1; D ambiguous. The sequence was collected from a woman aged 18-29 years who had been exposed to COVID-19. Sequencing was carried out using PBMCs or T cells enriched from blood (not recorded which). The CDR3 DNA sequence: TGCAGCGTTGGCGTTGACACTGAAGCTTTCTTT. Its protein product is CSVGVDTEAFF. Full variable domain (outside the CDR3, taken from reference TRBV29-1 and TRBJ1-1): SAVISQKPSRDICQRGTSLTIQCQVDSQVTMMFWYRQQPGQSLTLIATANQGSEATYESGFVIDKFPISRPNLTFSTLTVSNMSPEDSSIYLCSVGVDTEAFFGQGTRLTVV.